The 7 T cell receptor beta chains in this list originate from one sample, sequenced in a study of blood T cell repertoires in COVID-19. Assay used: immunoSEQ multiplex PCR; TCRdb lists only in-frame clones, some missing. The sample has about 480,000 clones, 80% to 90% seen once. Sample: peripheral blood. The source of these receptors is a young man with COVID-19, enrolled during active disease.

V gene TRBV4-1 combines with J gene TRBJ2-7, with 11 nucleotides matching TRBD2. The CDR3 spans 15 residues. With V trimmed by 4 bases and J by 2 bases, 4 bases remained unmatched. Germline V gives CDR1 MGHRA, CDR2 YSYEKL. CDR3 DNA sequence: TGCGCCAGCAGCCCCCTACTAGCGGGAGCCTACGAGCAGTACTTC. This translates into CASSPLLAGAYEQYF.

The V and J genes are TRBV5-1 and TRBJ1-1, with D possibly matching TRBD1 (6 bases). Deletions cut 4 bases from V and 7 bases from J, with 14 bases between. The CDR3 runs to 13 residues. The germline CDR1 and CDR2 sequences are SGHRS and YFSETQ. For the CDR3, the DNA is TGCGCCAGCAGCGCCCGGGGGGCTAATGAAGCTTTCTTT. It codes for CASSARGANEAFF.

The chain combines TRBV5-4 with TRBJ2-6; a weak D match, TRBD2 (6 bases). Germline CDR1 reads SGHNT; CDR2 reads YYREEE (reference sequence). With 4 bases removed from V and 0 bases from J, the gap between germline ends came to 14 bases. The CDR3 spans 17 residues. For the CDR3, the DNA is TGTGCCAGCAGCGGGCGGGACGATGGCTCTGGGGCCAACGTCCTGACTTTC. It encodes CASSGRDDGSGANVLTF.

V is TRBV6-5 and J is TRBJ2-7; 7 positions agree with TRBD2. The CDR3 totals 13 residues. Germline V lookup: CDR1 MNHEY, CDR2 SVGAGI. The junction had 9 bases not matched to a gene; V was cut back by 7 bases and J by 6 bases. CDR3 region: CASTQGGEGEQYF. The CDR3, as DNA: TGTGCCAGCACCCAAGGAGGGGAGGGCGAGCAGTACTTC.

The rearrangement joins TRBV27 to TRBJ2-1, with D perhaps matching TRBD1 (5 bases). The CDR3 loop spans 14 amino acids. Trimming removed 2 bases from V and 7 bases from J, with 12 bases in between. Germline-derived CDR1 and CDR2 are MNHEY and SMNVEV (reference sequence). CDR3 in amino acids: CASSLLGPSNEQFF. The CDR3 nucleotides read TGTGCCAGCAGTTTACTGGGGCCATCTAATGAGCAGTTCTTC.

This clone was recorded a few times. The chain has TRBV5-4 and TRBJ2-7, with TRBD2 matching 12 bases. Germline CDR1 SGHNT, CDR2 YYREEE (reference sequence). V dropped 5 bases and J dropped 2; count of bases not matched to a gene: 5. This CDR3 contains 15 residues. Here the CDR3 DNA reads TGTGCCAGCAGGTGGGGGACTAGCGGGCCCTACGAGCAGTACTTC. It is translated as CASRWGTSGPYEQYF.

The J gene is TRBJ2-2, the V gene TRBV19; no definite D call. Germline CDR1 reads LNHDA; CDR2 reads SQIVND (reference sequence). Trimming removed 3 bases from V and 6 bases from J, with 14 bases in between. CDR3 length: 15 residues. The CDR3 region has the DNA TGTGCCAGTAGTATCCCCCAGGCGTCGCCCGGGGAGCTGTTTTTT. It codes for CASSIPQASPGELFF.